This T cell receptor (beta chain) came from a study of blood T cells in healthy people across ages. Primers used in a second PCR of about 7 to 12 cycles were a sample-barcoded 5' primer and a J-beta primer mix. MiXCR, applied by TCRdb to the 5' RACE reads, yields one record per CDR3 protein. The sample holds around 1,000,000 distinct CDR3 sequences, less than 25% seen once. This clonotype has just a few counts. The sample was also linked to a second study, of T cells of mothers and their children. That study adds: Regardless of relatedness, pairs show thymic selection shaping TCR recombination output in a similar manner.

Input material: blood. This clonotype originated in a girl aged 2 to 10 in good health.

The CDR3 reads CASSTRTSGDNEQFF. CDR3 nucleotides: TGTGCCAGCAGTACCAGGACTAGCGGGGACAATGAGCAGTTCTTC. The chain recombines TRBV6-2 or TRBV6-3 with TRBJ2-5; 12 bases align to TRBD2. The DNA end favors TRBJ2-1, so the J call may be wrong. This CDR3 is built from 15 residues. CDR1 is MNHEY, CDR2 SVGEGT, per germline.